The clone carrying this T cell receptor (beta chain) showed up just a few times. Its target is not known. After constant-region reverse-primer amplification, full-length variable regions underwent semi-nested PCR with Nested Universal Primer A. TCRdb fed the 5' RACE reads into MiXCR, producing one record per CDR3 protein. Of fewer than 65,000 distinct CDR3 sequences in the sample, roughly 30% were seen once. V was trimmed by 5 bases and J by 6 bases, leaving 12 bases between them. This CDR3 is built from 13 residues. CDR1 and CDR2 (germline): MDHEN, SYDVKM. Study outcomes and limitations: Tumor Treg TCRs overlapped most with tumor naive CD4+ cells. The larger cohort examined one V-J beta rearrangement, not whole repertoires.

The rearrangement uses TRBV28 and TRBJ2-3, with no clear D. The sequence came from a female donor with breast cancer. Specimen: tumor-infiltrating naive CD4+ T cells sorted from the breast tumor. Subset denoted: naive CD4+ T cells, CD4+CD45RA+CD25-. The CDR3: CASSADKSDTQYF. Written as DNA, the CDR3 is TGTGCCAGCAGTGCCGATAAGTCTGATACGCAGTATTTT.